The 3 T cell receptor beta chains reported below all come from one sample, sequenced in a study of T cell responses to AZD1222 COVID-19 vaccine. Generated by immunoSEQ multiplex PCR, the TCRdb table keeps only in-frame clones and is missing some. The data hold some 100,000 clones, with more than 75% observed a single time. Sample: peripheral blood, taken on day 0 of AZD1222 vaccination. The receptors originated from an adult in good health.

The genes are TRBV19 and TRBJ2-1; TRBD2 is a possible D gene (5 bases). The CDR3 has 17 residues. Germline lookup yields CDR1 LNHDA and CDR2 SQIVND (reference sequence). V dropped 5 bases and J dropped 2 bases, with 19 bases sitting between them. CDR3 nucleotides: TGTGCCAGTAGTGAGGGAGCACCGGGGTCCCCCTACAATGAGCAGTTCTTC. It encodes CASSEGAPGSPYNEQFF.

The chain employs TRBV5-1 and TRBJ2-3, with 13 positions matching TRBD2. Per the germline V gene, CDR1 is SGHRS and CDR2 is YFSETQ. There are 17 residues in the CDR3. J was trimmed by 3 bases and V by 1 base; bases with no gene match: 5. DNA of the CDR3: TGCGCCAGCAGCTTGTTGACTAGCGGGGGGCCGACAGATACGCAGTATTTT. Translating it yields CASSLLTSGGPTDTQYF.

The rearrangement uses TRBV10-3 and TRBJ2-5, with TRBD2 as a possible D gene (6 bases). The CDR3 is made up of 13 amino acids. Per germline, CDR1 ENHRY and CDR2 SYGVKD. The germline V and J ends were trimmed by 4 bases and 4 bases, with 10 bases remaining between them. CDR3 region: CAISAGTLETQYF. The CDR3 DNA reads as TGTGCCATCAGTGCCGGGACTCTAGAGACCCAGTACTTC.